This T cell receptor beta chain derives from a study of CD8 T cells in ankylosing spondylitis (dated by TCRdb to 2017 to 2019). About the full investigation: The study profiled T cell receptor beta repertoires in healthy donors and ankylosing spondylitis patients to find disease-linked TCR variants. Peripheral blood was sampled, and synovial fluid was also collected from ankylosing spondylitis patients. The full study cohort comprised 25 ankylosing spondylitis patients and some 100 healthy donors. Broad study findings and their caveats: A TCR beta motif made up of under ten highly homologous amino acid variants appeared to be characteristic of blood from ankylosing spondylitis patients. The disease-linked clones were reported as significantly enriched in matched synovial fluid samples from ankylosing spondylitis patients. The disease-linked clones showed a CD8+ phenotype and occurred at relatively low frequencies in peripheral blood. Some TCR beta motif variants had previously been reported in synovial fluid and blood of reactive arthritis patients, which suggested common disease-initiation mechanisms.

The CDR3 covers 14 residues, taking in both the cysteine and the phenylalanine. Left in the record is the CDR3 DNA by itself, 42 bases read in frame from the first base. The germline V gene (reference sequence) supplies CDR1 DFQATT and CDR2 SNEGSKA. Sequencer: Illumina HiSeq 2500. TCR beta libraries were prepared by quantitative 5'-RACE with molecular barcodes. Concerning the study's data processing: A new computational method based on a probabilistic model of VDJ rearrangement was used to identify disease-linked TCR variants. The raw public reads went through TCRdb reprocessing: fastp at Q25, MiXCR clone calling, in-frame beta chains kept. Each record represents a unique CDR3 protein, reported with the most common genes and DNA among its rows. TCRdb assigned the V and J calls; the authors' analysis was not used. This sample has approximately 300,000 distinct CDR3 sequences in its table, and around 20% of those were observed once. The top ten clonotypes cover about 8.2% of the sample.

In this sample, this clonotype turned up a few times. The clone's antigen remains unknown. The junction does not match germline at one end; this may be a read error. The rearranged chain carries TRBV20-1 and TRBJ1-2; TRBD1 might be the D gene, on 5 matching bases. The origin of this receptor is a male donor with ankylosing spondylitis or in good health (not recorded which). Source material: blood, either unsorted or a sorted T cell fraction (not recorded which). The DNA reads TGCAGTGCTAGACTCGCAGATGGGGGATATGGCTACACCTTT. Its protein reads: CSARLADGGYGYTF.